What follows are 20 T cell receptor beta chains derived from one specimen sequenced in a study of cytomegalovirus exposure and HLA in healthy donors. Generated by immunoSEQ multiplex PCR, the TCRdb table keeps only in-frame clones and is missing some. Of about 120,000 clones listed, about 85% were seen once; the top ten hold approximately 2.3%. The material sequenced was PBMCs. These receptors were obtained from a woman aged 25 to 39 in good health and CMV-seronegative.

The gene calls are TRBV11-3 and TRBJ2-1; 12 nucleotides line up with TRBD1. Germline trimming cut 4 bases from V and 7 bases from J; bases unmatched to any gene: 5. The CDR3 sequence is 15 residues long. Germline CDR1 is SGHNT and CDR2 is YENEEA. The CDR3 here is CASSSRDRGRNEQFF. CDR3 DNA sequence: TGTGCCAGCAGCTCCCGGGACAGGGGGCGGAATGAGCAGTTCTTC.

CDR3 protein: CASSERSSRGTEAFF. DNA of the CDR3: TGTGCCAGCAGTGAGCGGTCCTCCCGAGGCACTGAAGCTTTCTTT. This sequence joins TRBV2 and TRBJ1-1, with unresolved D. CDR1 SNHLY and CDR2 FYNNEI come from the germline V gene. The V end lost 3 bases, the J end lost 4 bases, and 15 bases lay between the germline ends. CDR3 length equals 15 residues.

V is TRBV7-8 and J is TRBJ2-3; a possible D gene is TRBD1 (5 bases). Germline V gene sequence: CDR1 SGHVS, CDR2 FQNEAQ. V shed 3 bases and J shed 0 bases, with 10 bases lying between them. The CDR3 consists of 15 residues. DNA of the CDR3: TGTGCCAGCAGCTTGGTGGGGCATAGCACAGATACGCAGTATTTT. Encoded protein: CASSLVGHSTDTQYF. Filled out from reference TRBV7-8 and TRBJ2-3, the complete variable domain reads GAGVSQSPRYKVAKRGQDVALRCDPISGHVSLFWYQQALGQGPEFLTYFQNEAQLDKSGLPSDRFFAERPEGSVSTLKIQRTQQEDSAVYLCASSLVGHSTDTQYFGPGTRLTVL.

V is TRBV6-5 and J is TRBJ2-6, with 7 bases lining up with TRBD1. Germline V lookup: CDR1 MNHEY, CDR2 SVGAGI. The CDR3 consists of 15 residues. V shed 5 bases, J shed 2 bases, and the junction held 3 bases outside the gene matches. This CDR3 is CASSIQGPGANVLTF. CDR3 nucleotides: TGTGCCAGCAGTATACAGGGGCCTGGGGCCAACGTCCTGACTTTC.

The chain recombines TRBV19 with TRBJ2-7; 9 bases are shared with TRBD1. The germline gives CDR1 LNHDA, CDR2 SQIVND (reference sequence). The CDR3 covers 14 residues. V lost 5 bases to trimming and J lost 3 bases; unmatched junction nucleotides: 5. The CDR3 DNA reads TGTGCCAGTAGTCCCCGGGACAGGGTCTACGAGCAGTACTTC. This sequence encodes CASSPRDRVYEQYF.

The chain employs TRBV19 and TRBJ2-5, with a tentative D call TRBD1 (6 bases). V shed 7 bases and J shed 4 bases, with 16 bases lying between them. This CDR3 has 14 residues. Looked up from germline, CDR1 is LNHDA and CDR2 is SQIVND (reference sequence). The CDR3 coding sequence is TGTGCCAGTACCGGGACATTGGGGGCAGAGACCCAGTACTTC. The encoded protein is CASTGTLGAETQYF.

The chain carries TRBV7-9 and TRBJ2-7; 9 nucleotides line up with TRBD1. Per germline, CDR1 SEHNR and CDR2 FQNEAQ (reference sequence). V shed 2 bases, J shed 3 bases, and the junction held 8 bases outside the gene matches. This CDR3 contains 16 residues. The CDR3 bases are TGTGCCAGCAGCTTACAAGACAGGGGGTCGGGCTACGAGCAGTACTTC. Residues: CASSLQDRGSGYEQYF.

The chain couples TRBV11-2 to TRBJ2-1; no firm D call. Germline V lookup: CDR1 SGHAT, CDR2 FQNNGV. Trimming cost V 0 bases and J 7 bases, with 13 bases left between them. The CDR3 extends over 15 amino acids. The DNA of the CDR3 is TGTGCCAGCAGCTTAGAGGTGGGCAGTTTAAATGAGCAGTTCTTC. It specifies CASSLEVGSLNEQFF.

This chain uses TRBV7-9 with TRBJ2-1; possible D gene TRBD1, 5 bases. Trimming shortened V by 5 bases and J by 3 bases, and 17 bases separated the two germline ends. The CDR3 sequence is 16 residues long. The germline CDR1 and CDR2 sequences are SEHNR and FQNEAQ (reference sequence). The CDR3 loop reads CASSTTTEIIYNEQFF. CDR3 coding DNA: TGTGCCAGCAGCACAACGACAGAAATTATCTACAATGAGCAGTTCTTC.

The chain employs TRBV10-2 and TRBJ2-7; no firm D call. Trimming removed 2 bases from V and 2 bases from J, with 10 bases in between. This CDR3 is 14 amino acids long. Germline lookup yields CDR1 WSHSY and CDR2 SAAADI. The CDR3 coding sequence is TGCGCCAGCAGTGAGAGCCAGGCAACCTACGAGCAGTACTTC. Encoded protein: CASSESQATYEQYF.

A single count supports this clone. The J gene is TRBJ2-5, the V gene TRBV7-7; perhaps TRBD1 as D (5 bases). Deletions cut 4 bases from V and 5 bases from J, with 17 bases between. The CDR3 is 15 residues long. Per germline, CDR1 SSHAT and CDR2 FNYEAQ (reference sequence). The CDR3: CASSSTGAPGETQYF. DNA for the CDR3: TGTGCCAGCAGCTCAACAGGAGCCCCTGGGGAGACCCAGTACTTC.

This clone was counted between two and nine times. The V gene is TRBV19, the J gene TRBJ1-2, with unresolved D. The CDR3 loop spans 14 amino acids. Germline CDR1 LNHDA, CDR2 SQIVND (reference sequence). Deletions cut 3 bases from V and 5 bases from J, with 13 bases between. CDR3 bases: TGTGCCAGTAGTATTAAGGAGGAGGAGTATGGCTACACCTTC. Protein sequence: CASSIKEEEYGYTF.

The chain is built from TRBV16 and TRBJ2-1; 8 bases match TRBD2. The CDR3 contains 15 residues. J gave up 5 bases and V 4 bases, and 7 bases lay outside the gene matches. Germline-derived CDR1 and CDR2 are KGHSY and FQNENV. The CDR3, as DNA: TGTGCCAGCAGCCCGGGACTAGTCCTGAACAATGAGCAGTTCTTC. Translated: CASSPGLVLNNEQFF.

The DNA of the CDR3 is TGTGCCAGCACCCTGCCCAGGGGCGCGAACACTGAAGCTTTCTTT. Its translation: CASTLPRGANTEAFF. The V gene is TRBV7-9, the J gene TRBJ1-1, with D possibly TRBD1 on 6 matching bases. CDR3 length: 15 amino acids. Germline assignment: CDR1 SEHNR and CDR2 FQNEAQ (reference sequence). V shed 7 bases and J shed 1 base, with 16 bases lying between them.

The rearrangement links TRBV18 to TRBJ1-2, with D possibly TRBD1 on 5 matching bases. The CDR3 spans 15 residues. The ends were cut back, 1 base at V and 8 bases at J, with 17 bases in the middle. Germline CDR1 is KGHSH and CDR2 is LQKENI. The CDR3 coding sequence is TGTGCCAGCTCACCACTTCCGACAGACCCCTGGGGCTACACCTTC. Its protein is CASSPLPTDPWGYTF.

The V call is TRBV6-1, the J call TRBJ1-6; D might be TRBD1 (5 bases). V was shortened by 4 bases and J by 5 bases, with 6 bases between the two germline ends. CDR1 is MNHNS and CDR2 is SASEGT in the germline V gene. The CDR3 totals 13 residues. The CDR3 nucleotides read TGTGCCAGCAGTGCCAGGGATAATTCACCCCTCCACTTT. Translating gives CASSARDNSPLHF.

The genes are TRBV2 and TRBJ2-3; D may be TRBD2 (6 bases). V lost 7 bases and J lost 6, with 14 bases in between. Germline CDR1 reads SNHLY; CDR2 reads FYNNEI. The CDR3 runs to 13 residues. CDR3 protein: CASIITRGDTQYF. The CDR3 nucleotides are TGTGCCAGCATCATTACCCGGGGGGATACGCAGTATTTT.

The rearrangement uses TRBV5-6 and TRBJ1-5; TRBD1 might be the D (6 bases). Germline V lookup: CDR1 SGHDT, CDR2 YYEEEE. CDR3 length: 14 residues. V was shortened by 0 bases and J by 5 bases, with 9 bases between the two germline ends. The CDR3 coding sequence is TGTGCCAGCAGCTTGGTACAGGGCGATCAGCCCCAGCATTTT. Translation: CASSLVQGDQPQHF.

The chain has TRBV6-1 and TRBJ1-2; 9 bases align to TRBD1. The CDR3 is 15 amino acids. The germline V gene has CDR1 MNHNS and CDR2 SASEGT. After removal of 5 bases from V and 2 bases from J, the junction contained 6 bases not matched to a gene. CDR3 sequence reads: CASSLWTGENYGYTF. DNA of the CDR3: TGTGCCAGCAGTTTATGGACAGGGGAAAACTATGGCTACACCTTC.

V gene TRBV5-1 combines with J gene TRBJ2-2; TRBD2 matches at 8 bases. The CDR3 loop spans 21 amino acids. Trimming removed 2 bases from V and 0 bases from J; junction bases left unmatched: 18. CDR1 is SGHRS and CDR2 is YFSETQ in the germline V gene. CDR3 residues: CASSLWTSAGGPFPNTGELFF. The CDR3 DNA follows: TGCGCCAGCAGCTTATGGACTTCGGCGGGGGGTCCGTTTCCGAACACCGGGGAGCTGTTTTTT. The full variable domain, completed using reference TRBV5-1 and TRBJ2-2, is KAGVTQTPRYLIKTRGQQVTLSCSPISGHRSVSWYQQTPGQGLQFLFEYFSETQRNKGNFPGRFSGRQFSNSRSEMNVSTLELGDSALYLCASSLWTSAGGPFPNTGELFFGEGSRLTVL.